This T cell receptor (beta chain) was sequenced during a study of T cells in Graves' hyperthyroidism and ophthalmopathy. General study results and limits: A model of 13 V-J pairs discriminated ophthalmopathy from stable hyperthyroidism. The model identified upcoming ophthalmopathy a median about 7.1 months ahead of onset. The majority of expanded thyroid clonotypes above 0.001 also appeared in blood.

Amplification yielded TCR beta CDR3 regions, with RNA transcripts as the source. RT-PCR in the first round (using the HTBI primer set) targeted the TCR CDR3. TCRdb redid the calling of the multiplex PCR reads with MiXCR, one entry per CDR3 protein. This table has hundreds of thousands of distinct CDR3 sequences, 14% to 15% appearing once. The sample holds many counts of this clonotype. Antigen unknown. The V gene's germline CDR1 is MNHEY and CDR2 SVGEGT. The CDR3 is made up of 16 amino acids. Trimming took 0 bases from V and 4 from J, leaving 15 bases between them. Patients showing uncontrolled infection, other autoimmune disease, pregnancy or lactation were ineligible.

The sample taken for sequencing was blood. The chain joins TRBV6-2 or TRBV6-3 to TRBJ1-1; no firm D call. This sequence originates from a woman in her 40s with Graves' ophthalmopathy. The CDR3 DNA sequence: TGTGCCAGCAGTTACTCCAGAGGCGCCAGGCTCACTGAAGCTTTCTTT. Encoded protein: CASSYSRGARLTEAFF.